Given below is one TCR beta chain in context. Other nucleotide sequences in the sample specify the same CDR3. The data derive from a study of blood T cell repertoires in COVID-19. Clones were read by immunoSEQ multiplex PCR, and TCRdb kept only the in-frame ones, dropping some. The profile covers some 300,000 clones, with 75% to 90% appearing a single time and 1.7% taken by the ten largest. The V segment lost 4 bases and the J segment 2 bases; nucleotides outside the gene matches: 3. This CDR3 region has 14 residues. The germline CDR1 and CDR2 sequences are SGHRS and YFSETQ. The source is a woman in her thirties or forties who had recovered from COVID-19. Sequencing was performed on PBMCs or T cells enriched from blood (not recorded which). The rearrangement uses TRBV5-1 and TRBJ2-5; 9 nucleotides align to TRBD1. CDR3: CASSLGQGQETQYF. CDR3 coding DNA: TGCGCCAGCAGCCTAGGACAGGGGCAAGAGACCCAGTACTTC.